The 15 T cell receptor beta chains presented below share a single source sample, sequenced in a study of blood T cell repertoires in COVID-19 (dated by TCRdb to 2020 to 2021). Libraries were made using the immunoSEQ multiplex PCR assay. TCRdb retrieved this table from immuneACCESS and kept in-frame rearrangements only. Not all clones are present; in checked studies, unresolved V genes account for under half, and no reason is known for the remainder. Across this sample there are hundreds of thousands of clones, with 65% to 90% seen only once. The ten largest clones represent less than 20% of the sample. The sequencing sample was made of PBMCs or T cells enriched from blood (not recorded which). The receptors were gathered from a man aged 18-30 years who had recovered from COVID-19.

The gene calls are TRBV28 and TRBJ2-1, with no clear D. This CDR3 contains 13 residues. The V gene lost 5 bases and the J gene lost 3 bases, with 8 bases spanning the gap. In germline, CDR1 is MDHEN, CDR2 SYDVKM. CDR3 nucleotide sequence: TGTGCCAGCAGTGAACCAGACTACAATGAGCAGTTCTTC. It translates to CASSEPDYNEQFF. The whole variable domain, filled in from reference TRBV28 and TRBJ2-1, reads DVKVTQSSRYLVKRTGEKVFLECVQDMDHENMFWYRQDPGLGLRLIYFSYDVKMKEKGDIPEGYSVSREKKERFSLILESASTNQTSMYLCASSEPDYNEQFFGPGTRLTVL.

The chain links TRBV7-5 to TRBJ1-1. TRBV7-5 is a pseudogene segment. The CDR3 is 15 amino acids. CDR3 amino acids: CARRGIERRVTEAFF. The CDR3 nucleotides read TGTGCCAGAAGGGGCATTGAGAGGCGGGTCACTGAAGCTTTCTTT.

The rearrangement joins TRBV28 to TRBJ2-7, with D hard to call. Trimming removed 3 bases at V and 0 bases at J, with 6 bases between. Germline lookup yields CDR1 MDHEN and CDR2 SYDVKM. CDR3 size: 13 residues. The CDR3 sequence: CASSFSNSYEQYF. Here the CDR3 DNA reads TGTGCCAGCAGTTTTTCTAACTCCTACGAGCAGTACTTC.

The chain couples TRBV18 to TRBJ2-1, with D possibly being TRBD1 (5 bases). V gave up 6 bases and J gave up 0 bases, with 12 bases separating them. Germline lookup yields CDR1 KGHSH and CDR2 LQKENI. The CDR3 is 15 amino acids. This CDR3 is CASSPFDSSYNEQFF. In DNA, the CDR3 is TGTGCCAGCTCGCCTTTTGACAGCTCCTACAATGAGCAGTTCTTC.

V is TRBV11-3 and J is TRBJ1-2; D is uncertain. V lost 3 bases to trimming and J lost 2 bases, with 7 bases between them. The length of the CDR3 is 13 residues. Germline CDR1 reads SGHNT; CDR2 reads YENEEA. The CDR3 nucleotides are TGTGCCAGCAGCTTCACACAGAACTATGGCTACACCTTC. Its translation: CASSFTQNYGYTF. The variable domain in full, completed from reference TRBV11-3 and TRBJ1-2, reads EAGVVQSPRYKIIEKKQPVAFWCNPISGHNTLYWYLQNLGQGPELLIRYENEEAVDDSQLPKDRFSAERLKGVDSTLKIQPAELGDSAVYLCASSFTQNYGYTFGSGTRLTVV.

J is TRBJ1-4 and V is TRBV11-3, with 9 bases that match TRBD1. This CDR3 has 15 amino acids. The ends lost 4 bases at V and 8 bases at J; junction bases unmatched: 8. Germline CDR1 reads SGHNT; CDR2 reads YENEEA. The DNA of the CDR3 is TGTGCCAGCAGCTATTTACAGGGGGCAGGGGAAAAACTGTTTTTT. Translation gives CASSYLQGAGEKLFF.

This chain joins TRBV27 and TRBJ2-1, with D unresolved. V dropped 5 bases and J dropped 1 base, with 6 bases sitting between them. This CDR3 region has 13 residues. Germline values: CDR1 MNHEY, CDR2 SMNVEV (reference sequence). The CDR3 here is CASSLQSYNEQFF. Here the CDR3 DNA reads TGTGCCAGCAGTCTTCAGTCCTACAATGAGCAGTTCTTC.

This chain joins TRBV4-1 and TRBJ2-5; 16 bases are a match to TRBD2. With V trimmed by 4 bases and J by 5 bases, 10 bases remained unmatched. CDR3 length equals 18 residues. From germline, CDR1 is MGHRA and CDR2 YSYEKL. CDR3 residues: CASSPGTSGGALGETQYF. CDR3 DNA: TGCGCCAGCAGCCCGGGGACTAGCGGGGGGGCCTTAGGGGAGACCCAGTACTTC.

The V call is TRBV18, the J call TRBJ1-2; TRBD1 aligns across 7 bases. The CDR3 runs 17 residues. V was clipped by 2 bases and J by 5 bases; unmatched bases: 14. Germline V gene lookup returns CDR1 KGHSH and CDR2 LQKENI. As DNA, the CDR3 is TGTGCCAGCTCACCAGACAGGGCGAGTGGAAGACGTTATGGCTACACCTTC. Protein sequence: CASSPDRASGRRYGYTF.

This rearrangement joins TRBV6-5 to TRBJ1-3, with D hard to call. Germline CDR1 and CDR2: MNHEY and SVGAGI. The V gene lost 0 bases and the J gene lost 2 bases, with 11 bases spanning the gap. The CDR3 loop spans 16 amino acids. CDR3 DNA sequence: TGTGCCAGCAGTTACTCCAACTACCCAGCTGGAAACACCATATATTTT. This translates into CASSYSNYPAGNTIYF.

The chain uses TRBV5-1 and TRBJ2-7, with D unclear. This CDR3 has 11 residues. Germline V gene data show CDR1 as SGHRS and CDR2 as YFSETQ. V was trimmed by 4 bases and J by 3 bases, leaving 5 bases between them. The CDR3 DNA sequence: TGCGCCAGCAGCGACAACTACGAGCAGTACTTC. Translation: CASSDNYEQYF.

The chain carries TRBV7-8 and TRBJ2-3; TRBD2 matches 8 bases. The CDR3 contains 17 residues. Germline assignment: CDR1 SGHVS and CDR2 FQNEAQ. V dropped 1 base and J dropped 6; count of bases not matched to a gene: 12. The CDR3 region is CASSLVWRGALADTQYF. CDR3 DNA: TGTGCCAGCAGCTTAGTCTGGCGGGGGGCCCTAGCGGATACGCAGTATTTT.

The chain is built from TRBV6-5 and TRBJ1-2; a weak D match, TRBD1 (6 bases). The length of the CDR3 is 13 residues. Trimming took 2 bases from V and 5 from J, leaving 9 bases between them. Germline V gene data show CDR1 as MNHEY and CDR2 as SVGAGI. The DNA for the CDR3 is TGTGCCAGCAGTTACGCAACAGGGTATGGCTACACCTTC. It yields the protein CASSYATGYGYTF.

The rearrangement links TRBV11-2 to TRBJ2-1; D may be TRBD1 (5 bases). V was shortened by 3 bases and J by 0 bases, with 15 bases between the two germline ends. The CDR3 runs 17 residues. The germline gives CDR1 SGHAT, CDR2 FQNNGV. The CDR3, as DNA: TGTGCCAGCAGCTTCTACAGGCTTTTGAGCTCCTACAATGAGCAGTTCTTC. Its protein is CASSFYRLLSSYNEQFF.

The J gene is TRBJ2-5, the V gene TRBV5-1, with 9 positions matching TRBD2. CDR3 size: 16 residues. The V gene's germline CDR1 is SGHRS and CDR2 YFSETQ. The V and J ends lost 3 bases and 4 bases, in that order; junction bases with no gene match: 10. Here the CDR3 DNA reads TGCGCCAGCAGCTATGCTAGCGGGGTCCCCTTAGAGACCCAGTACTTC. It is translated as CASSYASGVPLETQYF.